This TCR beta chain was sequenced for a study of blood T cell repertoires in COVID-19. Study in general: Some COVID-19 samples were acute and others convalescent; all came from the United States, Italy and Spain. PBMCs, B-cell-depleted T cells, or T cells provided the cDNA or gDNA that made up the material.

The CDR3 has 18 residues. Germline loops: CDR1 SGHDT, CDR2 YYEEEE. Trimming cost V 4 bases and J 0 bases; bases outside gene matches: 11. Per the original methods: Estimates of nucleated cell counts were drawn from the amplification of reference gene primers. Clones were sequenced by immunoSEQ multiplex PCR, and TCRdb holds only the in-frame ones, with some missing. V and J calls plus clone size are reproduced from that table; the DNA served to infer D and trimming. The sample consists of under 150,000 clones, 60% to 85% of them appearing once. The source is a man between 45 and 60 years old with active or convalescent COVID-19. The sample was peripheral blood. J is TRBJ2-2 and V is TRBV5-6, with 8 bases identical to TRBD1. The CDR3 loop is CASSPDVGTGANTGELFF. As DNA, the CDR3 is TGTGCCAGCAGCCCCGACGTGGGGACAGGAGCGAACACCGGGGAGCTGTTTTTT.